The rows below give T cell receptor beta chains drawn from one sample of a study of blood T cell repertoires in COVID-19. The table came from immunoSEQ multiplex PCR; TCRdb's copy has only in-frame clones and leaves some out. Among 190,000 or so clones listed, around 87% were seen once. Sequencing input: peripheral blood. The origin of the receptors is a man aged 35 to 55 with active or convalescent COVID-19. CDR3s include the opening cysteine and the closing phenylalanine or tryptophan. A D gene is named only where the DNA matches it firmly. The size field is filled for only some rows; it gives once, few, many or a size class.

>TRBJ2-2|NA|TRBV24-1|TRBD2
CATSGVTSGGAWDTGELFF
TGTGCCACCAGTGGGGTGACTAGCGGGGGGGCTTGGGACACCGGGGAGCTGTTTTTT
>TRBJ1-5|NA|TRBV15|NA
CATSSSRGGQPQHF
TGTGCCACCAGCAGTTCCCGGGGAGGTCAGCCCCAGCATTTT
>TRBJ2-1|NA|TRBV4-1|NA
CASSHLSGFPYNEQFF
TGCGCCAGCAGCCATCTATCCGGGTTCCCCTACAATGAGCAGTTCTTC
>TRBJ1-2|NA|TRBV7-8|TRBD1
CASSPGGRGANYGYTF
TGTGCCAGCAGCCCAGGGGGGCGGGGTGCTAACTATGGCTACACCTTC
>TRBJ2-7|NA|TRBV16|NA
CASSQWGLTEQYF
TGTGCCAGCAGCCAATGGGGCCTAACCGAGCAGTACTTC
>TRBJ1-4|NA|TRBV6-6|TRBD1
CASSRDRGREKLFF
TGTGCCAGCAGCCGGGACAGGGGACGTGAAAAACTGTTTTTT
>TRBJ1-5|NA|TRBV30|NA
CAYGQTNQPQHF
TGTGCCTACGGACAGACGAATCAGCCCCAGCATTTT
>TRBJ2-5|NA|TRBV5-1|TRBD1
CASSWGTGEETQYF
TGCGCCAGCAGCTGGGGGACAGGGGAAGAGACCCAGTACTTC
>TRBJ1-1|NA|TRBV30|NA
CAWRRGGQNTEAFF
TGTGCCTGGAGACGGGGGGGGCAGAACACTGAAGCTTTCTTT
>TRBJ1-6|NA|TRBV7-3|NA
CASSLGTTNSPLHF
TGTGCCAGCAGCTTAGGCACTACAAATTCACCCCTCCACTTT
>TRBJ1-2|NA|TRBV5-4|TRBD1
CASIRQGSANYGYTF
TGTGCCAGCATCAGACAGGGTTCAGCTAACTATGGCTACACCTTC
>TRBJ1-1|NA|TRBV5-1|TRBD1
CASSRGQPNEAFF
TGCGCCAGCAGCCGGGGACAGCCGAATGAAGCTTTCTTT
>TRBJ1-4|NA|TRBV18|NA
CASSPSPDRGEKLFF
TGTGCCAGCTCACCGAGCCCTGATCGGGGTGAAAAACTGTTTTTT
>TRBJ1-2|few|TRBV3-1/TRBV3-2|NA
CASSQDGGATNGYTF
TGTGCCAGCAGCCAAGATGGGGGGGCAACGAATGGCTACACCTTC
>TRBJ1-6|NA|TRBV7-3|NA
CASSLAGPNSPLHF
TGTGCCAGCAGCTTAGCAGGGCCTAATTCACCCCTCCACTTT
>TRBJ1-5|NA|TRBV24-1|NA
CATSLNGQPQHF
TGTGCCACCAGTCTAAACGGTCAGCCCCAGCATTTT
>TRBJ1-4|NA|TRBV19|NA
CASSSRSSEKLFF
TGTGCCAGTAGTAGCCGGTCTAGTGAAAAACTGTTTTTT
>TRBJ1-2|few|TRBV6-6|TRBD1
CASSYQGQDGYTF
TGTGCCAGCAGTTACCAGGGACAGGATGGCTACACCTTC
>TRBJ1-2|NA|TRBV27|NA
CASSLSMVGAFGGYTF
TGTGCCAGCAGTTTATCGATGGTAGGGGCTTTTGGGGGCTACACCTTC
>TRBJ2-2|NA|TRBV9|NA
CASSGTVANTGELFF
TGTGCCAGCAGCGGGACAGTCGCGAACACCGGGGAGCTGTTTTTT
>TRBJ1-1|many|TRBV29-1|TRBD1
CSVRDRGGTEAFF
TGCAGCGTCAGGGACAGGGGTGGGACTGAAGCTTTCTTT
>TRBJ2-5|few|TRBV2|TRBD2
CASSRSYSGGNQETQYF
TGTGCCAGCAGTAGAAGTTATAGCGGGGGGAACCAAGAGACCCAGTACTTC
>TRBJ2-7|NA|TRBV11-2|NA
CASSSPRIAVREQYF
TGTGCCAGCAGCTCCCCGAGGATCGCGGTGCGCGAGCAGTACTTC
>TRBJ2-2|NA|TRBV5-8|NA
CASSLVPAGELFF
TGTGCCAGCAGCTTGGTGCCAGCCGGGGAGCTGTTTTTT
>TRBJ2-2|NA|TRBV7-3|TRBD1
CASSRGQGKTGELFF
TGTGCCAGCAGCCGGGGACAGGGCAAAACCGGGGAGCTGTTTTTT
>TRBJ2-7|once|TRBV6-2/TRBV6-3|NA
CASSYGAPGSSPYEQYF
TGTGCCAGCAGTTATGGTGCCCCAGGCTCAAGTCCCTACGAGCAGTACTTC
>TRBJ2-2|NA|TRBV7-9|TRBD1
CASSPRQGFLELFF
TGTGCCAGCAGTCCCCGACAGGGATTTTTGGAGCTGTTTTTT
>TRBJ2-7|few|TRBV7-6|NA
CASSPGTYEQYF
TGTGCCAGCAGCCCCGGGACCTACGAGCAGTACTTC
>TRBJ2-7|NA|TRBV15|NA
CATSRAARGYEQYF
TGTGCCACCAGCAGGGCGGCCAGGGGCTACGAGCAGTACTTC
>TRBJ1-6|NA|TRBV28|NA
CASSLLLRQWNSPLHF
TGTGCCAGCAGTTTATTATTGAGACAATGGAATTCACCCCTCCACTTT
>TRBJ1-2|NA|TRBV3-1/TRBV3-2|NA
CASSHPGSRDGPGGGYTF
TGTGCCAGCAGCCACCCAGGTTCGAGGGACGGACCGGGAGGCGGCTACACCTTC
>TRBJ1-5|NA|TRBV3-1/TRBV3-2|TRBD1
CASSQEPGGHQPQHF
TGTGCCAGCAGCCAAGAACCAGGGGGTCATCAGCCCCAGCATTTT
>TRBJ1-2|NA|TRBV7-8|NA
CASSLDSRGYTF
TGTGCCAGCAGCCTCGACAGTAGGGGCTACACCTTC
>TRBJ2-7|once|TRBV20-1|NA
CSARDAGEQYF
TGCAGTGCTAGAGATGCAGGAGAGCAGTACTTC
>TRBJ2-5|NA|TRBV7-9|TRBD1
CASSPGQTKETQYF
TGTGCCAGCAGCCCGGGACAGACAAAAGAGACCCAGTACTTC
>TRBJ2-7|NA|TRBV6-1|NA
CASSETVSYEQYF
TGTGCCAGCAGTGAGACAGTCTCCTACGAGCAGTACTTC
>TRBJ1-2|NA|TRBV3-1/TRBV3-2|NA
CASSQDPGQKGGYTF
TGTGCCAGCAGCCAAGATCCGGGACAAAAAGGAGGCTACACCTTC
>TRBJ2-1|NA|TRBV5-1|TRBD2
CASSLVSSGDNEQFF
TGCGCCAGCAGCTTGGTTTCTAGCGGGGACAATGAGCAGTTCTTC
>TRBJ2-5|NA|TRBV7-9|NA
CASSPDSEGQYF
TGTGCCAGCAGCCCGGACTCTGAGGGCCAGTACTTC
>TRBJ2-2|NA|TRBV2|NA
CASTMYRDTGELFF
TGTGCCAGCACCATGTACAGGGATACCGGGGAGCTGTTTTTT